This TCR beta chain was recovered during a study of blood T cell repertoires in COVID-19. The V gene lost 6 bases and the J gene lost 2 bases, with 21 bases spanning the gap. Per germline, CDR1 LNHDA and CDR2 SQIVND (reference sequence). This CDR3 is built from 17 residues. Generated by immunoSEQ multiplex PCR, the TCRdb table keeps only in-frame clones and is missing some. The sample consists of roughly 280,000 clones, roughly nine tenths of them appearing once. Sequencing was carried out using PBMCs or T cells enriched from blood (not recorded which). The chain has TRBV19 and TRBJ2-3, with a possible D match to TRBD2 (7 bases). This TCR derives from a woman aged 18 to 35 who had recovered from COVID-19. The CDR3 reads CASRPRRGGTFTDTQYF. The CDR3 nucleotides are TGTGCCAGTAGACCACGGAGGGGAGGGACATTCACAGATACGCAGTATTTT.